These 18 T cell receptor beta chains originate from one sample sequenced in a study of cytomegalovirus exposure and HLA in healthy donors. The PCR had 60 Vbeta and 13 Jbeta primers. The assay was immunoSEQ multiplex PCR, and TCRdb's table has in-frame clones only and misses some. The repertoire holds 95,000 to 130,000 clones, with roughly 83% as singletons. The sample comprised PBMCs. The receptors come from a man aged 25 to 45 in good health and CMV-seropositive.

This clone was observed a few times. This chain links TRBV11-1 with TRBJ1-3; possible D gene TRBD1, 5 bases. With 5 bases removed from V and 0 bases from J, the gap between germline ends came to 8 bases. Per germline, CDR1 SGHAT and CDR2 FQDESV (reference sequence). The CDR3 loop spans 14 amino acids. The CDR3 loop is CASSRQLSGNTIYF. DNA of the CDR3: TGTGCCAGCAGCCGACAGCTCTCTGGAAACACCATATATTTT.

In this sample, this clone turned up a few times. The chain uses TRBV5-4 and TRBJ1-1; D is unclear. Germline CDR1 and CDR2: SGHNT and YYREEE (reference sequence). Trimming stripped 10 bases from V and 2 bases from J, with 12 bases between. The CDR3 has 12 residues. In DNA form, the CDR3 reads TGTGCCGTGAAGCTTGGTAACACTGAAGCTTTCTTT. Residues: CAVKLGNTEAFF.

This chain uses TRBV11-2 with TRBJ2-1; the match to TRBD2 covers 8 bases. V shed 2 bases and J 5 bases; nucleotides not matched to a gene: 11. Per the germline V gene, CDR1 is SGHAT and CDR2 is FQNNGV. The CDR3 has 17 residues. The CDR3 nucleotides read TGTGCCAGCAGCTTAATTAAGCGGGGGAAAAGGAACAATGAGCAGTTCTTC. Translation gives CASSLIKRGKRNNEQFF.

The chain combines TRBV5-6 with TRBJ2-3; D gene ambiguous. This CDR3 has 12 amino acids. The germline V and J ends were trimmed by 1 base and 6 bases, with 6 bases remaining between them. CDR1 and CDR2 (germline): SGHDT, YYEEEE. CDR3 nucleotides: TGTGCCAGCAGCTTGTCGGTGGATACGCAGTATTTT. Its protein product is CASSLSVDTQYF.

The chain employs TRBV28 and TRBJ1-1; D uncertain. The CDR3 is 13 amino acids. Germline CDR1 is MDHEN and CDR2 is SYDVKM. V lost 5 bases and J 2 bases, leaving 9 bases between the germline ends. This CDR3 reads CASSPTLNTEAFF. The CDR3 DNA is TGTGCCAGCAGTCCGACACTTAACACTGAAGCTTTCTTT.

The chain uses TRBV9 and TRBJ1-3; 8 bases are shared with TRBD1. This CDR3 has 15 residues. V trimming: 1 base; J trimming: 8 bases; junction bases outside the gene matches: 8. The germline V gene has CDR1 SGDLS and CDR2 YYNGEE. The CDR3: CASSVFLDRVDTIYF. In DNA form, the CDR3 reads TGTGCCAGCAGCGTATTCCTGGACAGGGTAGACACCATATATTTT.

The chain links TRBV9 to TRBJ2-1; 7 positions agree with TRBD2. The germline gives CDR1 SGDLS, CDR2 YYNGEE. The CDR3 has 15 amino acids. The V segment lost 3 bases and the J segment 4 bases; nucleotides outside the gene matches: 7. The CDR3 region is CASSESGNPYNEQFF. The CDR3 coding sequence is TGTGCCAGCAGCGAGAGCGGGAATCCTTACAATGAGCAGTTCTTC.

Worth noting for this clone: At one end the junction does not follow the germline gene, possibly because of a read error. V gene TRBV5-1 combines with J gene TRBJ2-6; 7 nucleotides agree with TRBD2. The CDR3 runs to 16 residues. Germline V lookup: CDR1 SGHRS, CDR2 YFSETQ. DNA of the CDR3: TGCGCCAGCAGCCCCGGTGGGGGGGTAGGGGCCAACGGCCTGACTTTC. This encodes CASSPGGGVGANGLTF.

Notes on this clone: Germline and junction disagree at one end, which may indicate a read error. The chain recombines TRBV6-5 with TRBJ2-1, with 7 bases fitting TRBD2. The germline V gene has CDR1 MNHEY and CDR2 SVGAGI. This CDR3 has 15 amino acids. The CDR3 protein is CASSAGEEGYNERFF. CDR3 DNA sequence: TGTGCCAGCAGTGCGGGAGAGGAAGGCTACAATGAGCGGTTCTTC.

Notes on this clone: At one boundary the junction diverges from the germline segment, which might be a read error. V and J are TRBV7-9 and TRBJ2-7, with D perhaps TRBD1 (5 bases). Germline lookup yields CDR1 SEHNR and CDR2 FQNEAQ (reference sequence). The CDR3 length is 16 residues. The CDR3 region has the DNA TGTTCCAGCAGCTTAGTTTCTAGGGCAGGGCAAGACGAGCAGTACTTC. It codes for CSSSLVSRAGQDEQYF.

V is TRBV4-1 and J is TRBJ2-7; TRBD1 matches at 7 bases. Germline V gene sequence: CDR1 MGHRA, CDR2 YSYEKL. The length of the CDR3 is 15 residues. The V gene end was trimmed by 4 bases and the J gene end by 2 bases; junction bases not matched to a gene: 8. The CDR3 loop is CASSRVGTVTYEQYF. CDR3 DNA: TGCGCCAGCAGCCGGGTAGGGACAGTAACCTACGAGCAGTACTTC.

The V call is TRBV5-5, the J call TRBJ1-5, with D tentatively TRBD1 (6 bases). This CDR3 is 14 amino acids long. Germline V CDR1 and CDR2: SGHKS, YYEKEE (reference sequence). The V gene lost 3 bases and the J gene lost 2 bases, with 9 bases spanning the gap. The CDR3, as DNA: TGTGCCAGCAGCTCCGAGGGGGGCAATCAGCCCCAGCATTTT. Amino acids: CASSSEGGNQPQHF.

The J gene is TRBJ2-7, the V gene TRBV28; 9 nucleotides line up with TRBD2. This CDR3 contains 16 residues. The ends lost 3 bases at V and 4 bases at J; junction bases unmatched: 10. Germline V gives CDR1 MDHEN, CDR2 SYDVKM. The CDR3 DNA is TGTGCCAGCAGTTTTGGCGGGGGGGCAACCCTATACGAGCAGTACTTC. It specifies CASSFGGGATLYEQYF. Full variable domain (remainder filled in from reference TRBV28 and TRBJ2-7): DVKVTQSSRYLVKRTGEKVFLECVQDMDHENMFWYRQDPGLGLRLIYFSYDVKMKEKGDIPEGYSVSREKKERFSLILESASTNQTSMYLCASSFGGGATLYEQYFGPGTRLTVT.

Only a few counts were recorded for this clone. The chain joins TRBV11-2 to TRBJ2-5, with D tentatively TRBD2 (5 bases). CDR1 is SGHAT and CDR2 is FQNNGV in the germline V gene. Trimming removed 1 base at V and 5 bases at J, with 8 bases between. This CDR3 has 13 amino acids. DNA for the CDR3: TGTGCCAGCAGCTTAGCTAGCTCGGAGACCCAGTACTTC. Translating gives CASSLASSETQYF.

This chain uses TRBV7-8 with TRBJ1-1; D might be TRBD1 (6 bases). This CDR3 comprises 13 residues. Germline-derived CDR1 and CDR2 are SGHVS and FQNEAQ. V shed 3 bases and J shed 4 bases, with 9 bases lying between them. The CDR3 coding sequence is TGTGCCAGCAGCTTCCAGGGGAGCACTGAAGCTTTCTTT. Protein: CASSFQGSTEAFF.

The CDR3 loop is CAWSFRQGLNEKLFF. The DNA of the CDR3 is TGTGCCTGGAGTTTCCGACAGGGCCTGAATGAAAAACTGTTTTTT. The chain links TRBV30 to TRBJ1-4; 7 bases are shared with TRBD1. In germline, CDR1 is GTSNPN, CDR2 SVGIG (reference sequence). Germline trimming cut 2 bases from V and 5 bases from J; bases unmatched to any gene: 8. The CDR3 is made up of 15 amino acids.

The chain joins TRBV5-6 to TRBJ1-5; D perhaps matches TRBD1 (6 bases). Germline V gene data show CDR1 as SGHDT and CDR2 as YYEEEE. V gave up 4 bases and J gave up 6 bases, with 20 bases separating them. The CDR3 is made up of 16 amino acids. The CDR3 coding sequence is TGTGCCAGCAGCCTATTAGAACAGGGAGGGGCTCAGCCCCAGCATTTT. Residues: CASSLLEQGGAQPQHF.

The chain recombines TRBV28 with TRBJ2-3; D is possibly TRBD2 (6 bases). The CDR3 runs to 16 residues. Per germline, CDR1 MDHEN and CDR2 SYDVKM. V was clipped by 2 bases and J by 4 bases, with 16 bases between them. CDR3 protein: CASSLGLASVPDTQYF. Written as DNA, the CDR3 is TGTGCCAGCAGTTTAGGTCTGGCTAGCGTACCAGATACGCAGTATTTT.